The T cell receptor (beta chain) under discussion was sequenced for a study of cytomegalovirus exposure and HLA in healthy donors. Study-level findings and limits: Serostatus for CMV was the only available immune exposure information. At a 0.05 false discovery rate, a later analysis found around 17,000 TCR beta sequences to be associated with HLA alleles. Specificity for CMV antigens was confirmed in vitro for a few of the CMV-associated chains.

CDR3 length: 15 residues. In germline, CDR1 is MDHEN, CDR2 SYDVKM. The study ran its PCR with 60 Vbeta and 13 Jbeta primers. The assay was immunoSEQ multiplex PCR, and TCRdb's table has in-frame clones only and misses some. The top ten hold 1.2% of the sample, which has approximately 100,000 clones, 65% to 90% seen once. As concerns this clone: Its antigen is as yet unknown. The junction differs from germline at one of its ends, possibly a read error. The sample holds other DNA sequences that translate to the same CDR3.

The sample taken for sequencing was PBMCs. This clonotype originated in a woman aged 18-29 years in good health and CMV-seronegative. The genes are TRBV28 and TRBJ2-3; TRBD2 matches at 9 bases. The CDR3 reads CASRLLGTSTDTQYF. The DNA for the CDR3 is TGTGCCAGCAGACTACTCGGGACTAGCACAGATACGCAGTACTTT. The whole variable domain, filled in from reference TRBV28 and TRBJ2-3, reads DVKVTQSSRYLVKRTGEKVFLECVQDMDHENMFWYRQDPGLGLRLIYFSYDVKMKEKGDIPEGYSVSREKKERFSLILESASTNQTSMYLCASRLLGTSTDTQYFGPGTRLTVL.